A single sample gave rise to the 6 T cell receptor beta chains below, sequenced in a study of regulatory T cells in long-lasting Graves disease. The TCR beta library used iRepertoire HTBI primers with Arm-PCR amplification of CDR3. MiXCR, run by TCRdb on the multiplex PCR reads, gives a single entry per CDR3 protein. The sample has 530,000 or so distinct CDR3 sequences; about 16% are singletons. Stated time point: newly diagnosed GD, antithyroid drugs for less than 3 months. The TCR library was made from RNA extracted from PBMCs. The same specimen was also included in a second study, on T cells in Graves' hyperthyroidism and ophthalmopathy.

The specimen was peripheral blood mononuclear cells (PBMCs), collected at new diagnosis, from a patient treated with antithyroid drugs. The source is a man aged 18 to 30 with Graves disease.

This clonotype came up many times. The chain carries TRBV30 and TRBJ2-3; D is perhaps TRBD1 or TRBD2 (6 bases each). Trimming pared 0 bases from V and 5 bases from J, leaving 15 bases between. Germline-derived CDR1 and CDR2 are GTSNPN and SVGIG (reference sequence). CDR3 length: 15 residues. CDR3 in amino acids: CAWSVRGGGIDTQYF. The DNA of the CDR3 is TGTGCCTGGAGTGTAAGAGGGGGAGGTATAGATACGCAGTATTTT.

This clonotype was counted a few times. V and J are TRBV20-1 and TRBJ2-3, with D perhaps given as TRBD1 or TRBD2 (5 bases each). Trimming took 6 bases from V and 0 from J, leaving 16 bases between them. Per the germline V gene, CDR1 is DFQATT and CDR2 is SNEGSKA (reference sequence). This CDR3 is built from 15 residues. The CDR3 nucleotides are TGCAGTGCCCTGATAGGGACGGAAAGCACAGATACGCAGTATTTT. This translates into CSALIGTESTDTQYF.

The sample holds a few counts of this clonotype. This chain connects TRBV3-1 to TRBJ2-4; D is ambiguous. The CDR3 runs to 15 residues. CDR1 LGHDT and CDR2 YNNKEL come from the germline V gene (reference sequence). Trimming cost V 0 bases and J 8 bases, with 14 bases left between them. CDR3 loop: CASSQEAIRTHIQYF. CDR3 DNA sequence: TGTGCCAGCAGCCAAGAGGCTATTAGGACCCACATTCAGTACTTC.

Points on this clonotype: The junction does not match germline at one end; this may be a read error. The rearrangement joins TRBV7-3 to TRBJ1-3; D gene unclear. Per the germline V gene, CDR1 is SGHTA and CDR2 is FQGTGA. This CDR3 comprises 16 residues. The CDR3 region has the DNA TGTGCCAGCAGCCTAACTAAGGGAGCGGGTGGAAACACCATATATTTT. This sequence encodes CASSLTKGAGGNTIYF. The whole variable domain, remainder taken from reference TRBV7-3 and TRBJ1-3, is GAGVSQTPSNKVTEKGKYVELRCDPISGHTALYWYRQSLGQGPEFLIYFQGTGAADDSGLPNDRFFAVRPEGSVSTLKIQRTERGDSAVYLCASSLTKGAGGNTIYFGEGSWLTVV.

This clonotype has at least ten counts. V is TRBV7-9 and J is TRBJ1-5; D gene uncertain. The V gene lost 4 bases and the J gene lost 10 bases, with 11 bases spanning the gap. This CDR3 comprises 12 residues. Germline V lookup: CDR1 SEHNR, CDR2 FQNEAQ (reference sequence). In DNA form, the CDR3 reads TGTGCCAGCAGCTCAGGACCAGACCCCCAGCATTTT. Translating gives CASSSGPDPQHF. The complete variable domain, with remaining parts taken from reference TRBV7-9 and TRBJ1-5, reads DTGVSQNPRHKITKRGQNVTFRCDPISEHNRLYWYRQTLGQGPEFLTYFQNEAQLEKSRLLSDRFSAERPKGSFSTLEIQRTEQGDSAMYLCASSSGPDPQHFGDGTRLSIL.

Note on this clonotype: Here the CDR3 omits its conserved ending phenylalanine or tryptophan, so a read error is the likely source. This chain uses TRBV30 with TRBJ1-4; D is unresolved. The germline V gene has CDR1 GTSNPN and CDR2 SVGIG (reference sequence). Trimming removed 4 bases from V and 2 bases from J, with 8 bases in between. The CDR3 has 13 amino acids. CDR3 in amino acids: CAWTRTTNEKLFS. The CDR3 DNA reads as TGTGCCTGGACCCGGACCACTAATGAAAAACTGTTTTCT.